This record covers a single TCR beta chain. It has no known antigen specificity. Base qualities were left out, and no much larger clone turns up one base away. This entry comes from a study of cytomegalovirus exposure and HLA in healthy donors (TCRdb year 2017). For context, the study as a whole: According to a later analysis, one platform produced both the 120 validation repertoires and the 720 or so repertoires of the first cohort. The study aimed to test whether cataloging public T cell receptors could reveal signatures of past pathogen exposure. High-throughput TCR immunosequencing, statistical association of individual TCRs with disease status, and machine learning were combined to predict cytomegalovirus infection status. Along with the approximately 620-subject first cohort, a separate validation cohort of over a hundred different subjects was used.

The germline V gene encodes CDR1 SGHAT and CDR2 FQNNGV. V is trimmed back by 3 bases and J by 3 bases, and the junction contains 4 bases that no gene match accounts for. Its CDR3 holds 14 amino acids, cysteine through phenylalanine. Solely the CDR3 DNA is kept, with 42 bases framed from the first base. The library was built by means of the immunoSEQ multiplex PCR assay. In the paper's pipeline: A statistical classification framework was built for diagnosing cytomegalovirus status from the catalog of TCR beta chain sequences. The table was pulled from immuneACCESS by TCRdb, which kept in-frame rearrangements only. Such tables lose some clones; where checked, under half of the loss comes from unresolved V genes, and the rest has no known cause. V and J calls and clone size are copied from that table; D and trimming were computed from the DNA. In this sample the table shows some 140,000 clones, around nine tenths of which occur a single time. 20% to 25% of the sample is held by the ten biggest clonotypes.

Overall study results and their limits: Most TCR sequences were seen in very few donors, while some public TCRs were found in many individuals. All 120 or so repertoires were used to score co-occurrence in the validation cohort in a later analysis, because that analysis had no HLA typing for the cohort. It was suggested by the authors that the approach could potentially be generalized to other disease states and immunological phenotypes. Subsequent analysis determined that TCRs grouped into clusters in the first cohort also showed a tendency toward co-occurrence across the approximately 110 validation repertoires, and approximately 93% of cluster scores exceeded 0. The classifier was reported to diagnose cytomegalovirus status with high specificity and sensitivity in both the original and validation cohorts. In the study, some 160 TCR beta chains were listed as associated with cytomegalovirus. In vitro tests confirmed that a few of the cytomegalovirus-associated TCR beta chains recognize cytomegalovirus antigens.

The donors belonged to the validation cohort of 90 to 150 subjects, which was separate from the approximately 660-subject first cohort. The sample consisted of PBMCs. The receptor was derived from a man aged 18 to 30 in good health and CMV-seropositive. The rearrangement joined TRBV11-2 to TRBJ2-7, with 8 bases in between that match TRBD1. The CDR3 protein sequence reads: CASSFTGGNYEQYF. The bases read TGTGCCAGCAGCTTCACAGGGGGAAACTACGAGCAGTACTTC.